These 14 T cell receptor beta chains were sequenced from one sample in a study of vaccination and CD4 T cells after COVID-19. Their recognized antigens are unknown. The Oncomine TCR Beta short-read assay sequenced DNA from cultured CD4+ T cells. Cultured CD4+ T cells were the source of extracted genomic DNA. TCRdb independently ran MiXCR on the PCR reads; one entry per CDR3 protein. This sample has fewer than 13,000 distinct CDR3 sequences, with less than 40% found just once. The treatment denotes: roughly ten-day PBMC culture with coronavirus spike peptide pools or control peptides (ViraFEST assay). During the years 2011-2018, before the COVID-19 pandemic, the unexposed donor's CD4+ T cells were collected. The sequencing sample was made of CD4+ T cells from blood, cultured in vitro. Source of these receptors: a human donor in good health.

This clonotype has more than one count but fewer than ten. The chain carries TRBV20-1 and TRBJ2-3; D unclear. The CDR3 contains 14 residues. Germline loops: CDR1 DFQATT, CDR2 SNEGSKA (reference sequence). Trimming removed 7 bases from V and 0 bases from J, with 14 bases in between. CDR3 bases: TGCAGTGTGTCCCGCGGTACCAGCACAGATACGCAGTATTTT. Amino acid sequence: CSVSRGTSTDTQYF.

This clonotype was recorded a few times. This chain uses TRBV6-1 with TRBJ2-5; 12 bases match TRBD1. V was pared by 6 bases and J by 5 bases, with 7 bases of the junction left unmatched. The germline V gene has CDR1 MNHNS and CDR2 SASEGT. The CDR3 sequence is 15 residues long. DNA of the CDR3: TGTGCCAGCAGACTCCCCGGGACAGGGGGCGAGACCCAGTACTTC. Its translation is CASRLPGTGGETQYF.

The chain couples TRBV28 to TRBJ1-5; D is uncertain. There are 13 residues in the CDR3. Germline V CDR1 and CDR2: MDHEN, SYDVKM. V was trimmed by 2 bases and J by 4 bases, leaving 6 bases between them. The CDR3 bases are TGTGCCAGCAGTTTAGCTATGAATCAGCCCCAGCATTTT. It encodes CASSLAMNQPQHF. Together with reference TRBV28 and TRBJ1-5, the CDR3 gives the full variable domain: DVKVTQSSRYLVKRTGEKVFLECVQDMDHENMFWYRQDPGLGLRLIYFSYDVKMKEKGDIPEGYSVSREKKERFSLILESASTNQTSMYLCASSLAMNQPQHFGDGTRLSIL.

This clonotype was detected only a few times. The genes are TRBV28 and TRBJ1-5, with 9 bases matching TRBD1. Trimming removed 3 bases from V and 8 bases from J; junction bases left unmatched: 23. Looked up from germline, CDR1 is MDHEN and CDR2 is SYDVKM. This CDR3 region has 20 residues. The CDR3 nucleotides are TGTGCCAGCAGTTTTTCGGCAGTGACAGGGGGTCCAACCGCAATCAAGCCCCAGCATTTT. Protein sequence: CASSFSAVTGGPTAIKPQHF.

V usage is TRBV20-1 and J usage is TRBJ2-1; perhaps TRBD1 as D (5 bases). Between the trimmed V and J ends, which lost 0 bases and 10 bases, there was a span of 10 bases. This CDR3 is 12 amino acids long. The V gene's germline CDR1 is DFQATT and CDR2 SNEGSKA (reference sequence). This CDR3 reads CSARDGAVEQFF. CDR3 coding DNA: TGCAGTGCTAGAGATGGGGCGGTGGAGCAGTTCTTC.

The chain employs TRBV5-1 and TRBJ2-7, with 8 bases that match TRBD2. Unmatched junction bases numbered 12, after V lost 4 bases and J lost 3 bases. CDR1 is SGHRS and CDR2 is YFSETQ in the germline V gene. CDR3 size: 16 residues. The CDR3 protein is CASSPSLSGSFYEQYF. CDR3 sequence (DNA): TGCGCCAGCAGCCCGAGCCTAAGCGGGAGTTTCTACGAGCAGTACTTC. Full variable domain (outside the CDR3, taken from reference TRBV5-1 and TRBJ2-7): KAGVTQTPRYLIKTRGQQVTLSCSPISGHRSVSWYQQTPGQGLQFLFEYFSETQRNKGNFPGRFSGRQFSNSRSEMNVSTLELGDSALYLCASSPSLSGSFYEQYFGPGTRLTVT.

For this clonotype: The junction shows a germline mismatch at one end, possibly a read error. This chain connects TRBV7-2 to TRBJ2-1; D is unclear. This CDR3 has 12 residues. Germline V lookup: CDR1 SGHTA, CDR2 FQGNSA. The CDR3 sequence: CASSLASNEQLF. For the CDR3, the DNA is TGTGCCAGCAGCTTAGCGTCTAATGAGCAGCTCTTC.

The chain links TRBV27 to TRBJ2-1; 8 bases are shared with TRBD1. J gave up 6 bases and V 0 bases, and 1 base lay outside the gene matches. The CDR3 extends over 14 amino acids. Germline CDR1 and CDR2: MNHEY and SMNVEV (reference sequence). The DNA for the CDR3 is TGTGCCAGCAGTTTATCCAGGGGGCTCAATGAGCAGTTCTTC. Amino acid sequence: CASSLSRGLNEQFF.

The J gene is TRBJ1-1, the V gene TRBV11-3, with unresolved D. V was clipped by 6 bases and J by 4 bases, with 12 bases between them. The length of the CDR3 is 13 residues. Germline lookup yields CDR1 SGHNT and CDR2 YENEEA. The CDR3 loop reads CASRRPRGTEAFF. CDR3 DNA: TGTGCCAGCAGACGCCCGCGGGGCACTGAAGCTTTCTTT.

CDR3 sequence (DNA): TGTGCCTGGAGTGTACCACACCTAACTAATTCACCCCTCCACTTT. Translation gives CAWSVPHLTNSPLHF. This chain links TRBV30 with TRBJ1-6, with D unclear. This CDR3 has 15 amino acids. Germline values: CDR1 GTSNPN, CDR2 SVGIG (reference sequence). The V end lost 0 bases, the J end lost 6 bases, and 12 bases lay between the germline ends.

CDR3 in amino acids: CASSFAESQETQYF. The CDR3 DNA follows: TGTGCCAGCAGCTTCGCCGAGAGCCAAGAGACCCAGTACTTC. The chain carries TRBV7-2 and TRBJ2-5, with D unresolved. CDR1 SGHTA and CDR2 FQGNSA come from the germline V gene. V dropped 3 bases and J dropped 1 base, with 9 bases sitting between them. The CDR3 loop spans 14 amino acids.

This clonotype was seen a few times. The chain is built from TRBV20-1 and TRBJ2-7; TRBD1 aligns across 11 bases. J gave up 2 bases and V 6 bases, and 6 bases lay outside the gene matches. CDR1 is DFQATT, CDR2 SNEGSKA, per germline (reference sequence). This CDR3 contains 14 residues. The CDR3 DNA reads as TGCAGTGCGACCGAGGGACAGGGGGCCTACGAGCAGTACTTC. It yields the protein CSATEGQGAYEQYF.

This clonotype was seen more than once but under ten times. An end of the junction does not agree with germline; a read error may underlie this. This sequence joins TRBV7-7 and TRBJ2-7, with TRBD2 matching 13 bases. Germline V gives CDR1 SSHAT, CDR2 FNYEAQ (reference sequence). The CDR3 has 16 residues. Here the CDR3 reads CASSLGLAGVPYEQYF. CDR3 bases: TGTGCTAGCAGCTTAGGACTAGCGGGAGTACCCTACGAGCAGTACTTC.

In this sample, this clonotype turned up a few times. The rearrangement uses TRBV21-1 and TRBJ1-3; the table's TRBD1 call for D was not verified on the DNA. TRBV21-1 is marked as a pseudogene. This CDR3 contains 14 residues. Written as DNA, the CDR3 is TGTGCCAGCAGCAAGGGACAGGGGGGAAACACCATATATTTT. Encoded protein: CASSKGQGGNTIYF.